This record covers a single TCR beta chain. This entry belongs to a study of blood T cell repertoires in COVID-19. Study information: Spain, Italy and the United States supplied samples that represented acute and convalescent COVID-19. T cells, B-cell-depleted T cells, or PBMCs provided the cDNA or gDNA that served as material.

There are 16 residues in the CDR3. In germline, CDR1 is SGHTS, CDR2 YDEGEE. The V segment lost 0 bases and the J segment 5 bases; nucleotides outside the gene matches: 8. Original processing methods: Amplification from reference gene primers served as the basis for estimated nucleated cell counts. Only in-frame clones appear in the TCRdb table, and some are missing; sequencing was by immunoSEQ multiplex PCR. V and J calls and clone size are given by that table; D and trimming were obtained from the DNA. The sample has 84,000 or so clones, more than 80% seen once; the top ten hold less than 20%. The sequenced sample was peripheral blood. The chain employs TRBV5-8 and TRBJ2-5; 9 nucleotides line up with TRBD1. This TCR derives from a woman older than 75 with acute or convalescent COVID-19. DNA for the CDR3: TGTGCCAGCAGCTTGGCCTTGGGACAGGGCTATGAGACCCAGTACTTC. Its protein is CASSLALGQGYETQYF. The whole variable domain, filled in from reference TRBV5-8 and TRBJ2-5, reads EAGVTQSPTHLIKTRGQQATLRCSPISGHTSVYWYQQALGLGLQFLLWYDEGEERNRGNFPPRFSGRQFPNYSSELNVNALELEDSALYLCASSLALGQGYETQYFGPGTRLLVL.